This is a list of T cell receptor beta chains from one sample in a study of T cells in tuberculosis. Only in-frame clones appear in the TCRdb table, and some are missing; sequencing was by immunoSEQ multiplex PCR. This sample carries 25,000 to 35,000 clones, 95% of them seen once, and the ten largest clones take 2% to 2.5%. Sample: PBMCs. The receptors here all came from a donor under 30 with latent tuberculosis or without tuberculosis infection. CDR3s include the opening cysteine and the closing phenylalanine or tryptophan. D genes are given only for firm matches.

d_gene: .; v_gene: TRBV5-1; CDR3aa: CASSLPRVPGNTIYF
d_gene: .; v_gene: TRBV6-1; CDR3aa: CASSEVRWNTEAFF
d_gene: .; v_gene: TRBV11-3; CDR3aa: CASSLDHGGSSSYNEQFF
d_gene: .; v_gene: TRBV9; CDR3aa: CASSVGVWAGLNTGELFF
d_gene: TRBD1; v_gene: TRBV6-5; CDR3aa: CASNDRGQADTQYF
d_gene: .; v_gene: TRBV6-5; CDR3aa: CASRAGNTEAFF
d_gene: TRBD2; v_gene: TRBV11-3; CDR3aa: CASSETSGGPYEQYF
d_gene: TRBD1; v_gene: TRBV9; CDR3aa: CASSTDRDGYGYTF
d_gene: .; v_gene: TRBV18; CDR3aa: CASSPRESSAGANVLTF
d_gene: .; v_gene: TRBV11-2; CDR3aa: CASSLERTANTGELFF
d_gene: TRBD1; v_gene: TRBV10-3; CDR3aa: CAISEGPTGSGTEAFF
d_gene: .; v_gene: TRBV5-5; CDR3aa: CASSLSQGWNGYTF
d_gene: TRBD1; v_gene: TRBV7-2; CDR3aa: CASSEPGQGERFF